This paragraph covers one TCR beta chain sequence. Its target is not known. The record originates from a study of siplizumab effects on memory and regulatory T cells. General observations from the study: The drug siplizumab significantly decreased the alloreactive sequences that could be traced to unstimulated CD4+ memory cells.

Approximately 93,000 TCR templates per sample were assayed. Data came from immunoSEQ multiplex PCR; TCRdb stores just in-frame clones and leaves some out. The data show around 78,000 clones, less than 95% seen once. V was clipped by 2 bases and J by 5 bases, with 6 bases between them. The CDR3 runs 11 residues. From germline, CDR1 is GTSNPN and CDR2 SVGIG (reference sequence). The clonotype comes from a human donor in good health. The chain couples TRBV30 to TRBJ2-5; no clear D gene. The specimen was CD8+ T cells sorted from blood. The CDR3 DNA reads TGTGCCTGGAGTCCGGGCGAGACCCAGTACTTC. This translates into CAWSPGETQYF.